The 8 T cell receptor beta chains in this list originate from one sample, sequenced in a study of T cell changes during pregnancy in multiple sclerosis. Produced via immunoSEQ multiplex PCR; TCRdb's table is partial and in-frame only. The repertoire holds 75,000 to 80,000 clones, with 93% as singletons. This sample comprised peripheral blood, obtained after pregnancy. These receptors all come from a female donor in good health, enrolled as a control in a pregnancy study.

Worth noting for this clone: The junction differs from germline at one of its ends, possibly a read error. The rearrangement links TRBV7-7 to TRBJ2-1; 8 bases match TRBD2. The germline gives CDR1 SSHAT, CDR2 FNYEAQ (reference sequence). The CDR3 extends over 14 amino acids. CDR3 sequence: CASSLSGTSNEQFF. In DNA, the CDR3 is TGTGCTAGCAGCTTAAGTGGGACTAGCAATGAGCAGTTCTTC.

The rearrangement uses TRBV18 and TRBJ2-2; 8 nucleotides line up with TRBD2. V was pared by 0 bases and J by 4 bases, with 4 bases of the junction left unmatched. Germline CDR1 reads KGHSH; CDR2 reads LQKENI. The CDR3 loop spans 16 amino acids. Written as DNA, the CDR3 is TGTGCCAGCTCACCACCGGGACTAGTGAGCACCGGGGAGCTGTTTTTT. Encoded protein: CASSPPGLVSTGELFF.

The chain has TRBV27 and TRBJ2-3; 9 positions match TRBD2. V lost 2 bases, J lost 7 bases, and 7 bases stayed unmatched. From germline, CDR1 is MNHEY and CDR2 SMNVEV (reference sequence). The CDR3 has 15 amino acids. CDR3 sequence (DNA): TGTGCCAGCAGTTTACTGGCGGGGGGGAGGAATACGCAGTATTTT. Protein product: CASSLLAGGRNTQYF.

The genes are TRBV2 and TRBJ1-1; D is unresolved. In germline, CDR1 is SNHLY, CDR2 FYNNEI. The V end lost 6 bases, the J end lost 0 bases, and 11 bases lay between the germline ends. The CDR3 runs to 14 residues. CDR3 bases: TGTGCCAGCAGGGGTGGGCACCTGAACACTGAAGCTTTCTTT. Translating gives CASRGGHLNTEAFF.

This chain uses TRBV30 with TRBJ1-5; 7 nucleotides agree with TRBD1. J lost 2 bases, V lost 2 bases, and 6 bases had no gene match. CDR3 size: 15 residues. CDR1 is GTSNPN, CDR2 SVGIG, per germline (reference sequence). CDR3 in amino acids: CAWSFSGQGNQPQHF. CDR3 DNA: TGTGCCTGGAGTTTCTCCGGACAGGGCAATCAGCCCCAGCATTTT. The full variable domain, its missing parts supplied by reference TRBV30 and TRBJ1-5, is SQTIHQWPATLVQPVGSPLSLECTVEGTSNPNLYWYRQAAGRGLQLLFYSVGIGQISSEVPQNLSASRPQDRQFILSSKKLLLSDSGFYLCAWSFSGQGNQPQHFGDGTRLSIL.

The V call is TRBV6-1, the J call TRBJ1-2; no definite D call. Germline values: CDR1 MNHNS, CDR2 SASEGT. The germline V and J ends were trimmed by 6 bases and 0 bases, with 14 bases remaining between them. This CDR3 region has 15 residues. Here the CDR3 reads CASRAWSPANYGYTF. The CDR3 region has the DNA TGTGCCAGCAGGGCTTGGAGCCCCGCTAACTATGGCTACACCTTC.

V usage is TRBV18 and J usage is TRBJ2-3, with TRBD1 identical over 9 bases. The J segment lost 4 bases and the V segment lost 3 bases, leaving 5 bases of the junction unmatched. The CDR3 has 15 amino acids. CDR1 is KGHSH, CDR2 LQKENI, per germline. The CDR3 DNA reads as TGTGCCAGCTCACCCGGGACAGGGATAGCAGATACGCAGTATTTT. Translation gives CASSPGTGIADTQYF. Full variable domain (remainder filled in from reference TRBV18 and TRBJ2-3): NAGVMQNPRHLVRRRGQEARLRCSPMKGHSHVYWYRQLPEEGLKFMVYLQKENIIDESGMPKERFSAEFPKEGPSILRIQQVVRGDSAAYFCASSPGTGIADTQYFGPGTRLTVL.

This sequence joins TRBV2 and TRBJ1-4; TRBD1 is a possible D gene (5 bases). The V gene's germline CDR1 is SNHLY and CDR2 FYNNEI. The length of the CDR3 is 10 residues. The germline V and J ends were trimmed by 6 bases and 10 bases, with 6 bases remaining between them. The CDR3 DNA reads as TGTGCCAGCAGAACAGGAAAACTGTTTTTT. Translating it yields CASRTGKLFF.